This section outlines one TCR beta chain sequence together with its context. The sample is drawn from a study of blood T cell repertoires in COVID-19. The protocol was immunoSEQ multiplex PCR, while the TCRdb copy is restricted to in-frame clones and leaves out a portion. The table lists 40,000 to 60,000 clones, 70% to 85% of them singletons. J lost 5 bases, V lost 6 bases, and 8 bases had no gene match. The CDR3 runs 15 residues. Germline CDR1 reads MDHEN; CDR2 reads SYDVKM. V usage is TRBV28 and J usage is TRBJ2-2; the match to TRBD2 covers 8 bases. The sequence was collected from a man aged 50-60 years with active COVID-19. The source material was peripheral blood. The CDR3 is CASSSAGEKTGELFF. CDR3 bases: TGTGCCAGCAGCTCAGCGGGGGAAAAAACCGGGGAGCTGTTTTTT.